This entry is about one T cell receptor (beta chain). These data are taken from a study of cytomegalovirus exposure and HLA in healthy donors. The PCR made use of 60 Vbeta and 13 Jbeta primers. Sequencing was performed with immunoSEQ multiplex PCR; in TCRdb, only in-frame clones are kept and a portion is missing. This sample has roughly 100,000 clones; more than 80% occur once, and the top ten carry under 6.5%. Germline values: CDR1 SGDLS, CDR2 YYNGEE. This CDR3 region has 15 residues. V lost 0 bases and J 2 bases, leaving 12 bases between the germline ends. This sequence was found in a young man in good health and CMV-seronegative. What was sequenced was PBMCs. The chain links TRBV9 to TRBJ2-7; D unclear. The CDR3: CASSVGVVGPYEQYF. The CDR3 nucleotides are TGTGCCAGCAGCGTAGGAGTAGTTGGGCCCTACGAGCAGTACTTC.